The 31 T cell receptor beta chains below were found in one sample sequenced in a study of blood T cell repertoires in COVID-19. Libraries were prepared by immunoSEQ multiplex PCR; TCRdb keeps only in-frame clonotypes and omits some of them. The data hold about 170,000 clones, with about 88% observed a single time. Sequencing was carried out using peripheral blood. These receptors were obtained from a woman over 75 in a cohort sampled during active or convalescent COVID-19.

The CDR3 spells CASSLKGAYGYTF. The DNA of the CDR3 is TGTGCCAGCAGCTTAAAAGGGGCCTATGGCTACACCTTC. The V and J genes are TRBV7-9 and TRBJ1-2; possible D gene TRBD1, 5 bases. Trimming stripped 2 bases from V and 4 bases from J, with 8 bases between. The CDR3 runs to 13 residues. Per germline, CDR1 SEHNR and CDR2 FQNEAQ (reference sequence).

The rearrangement links TRBV7-2 to TRBJ2-3; a possible D gene is TRBD2 (6 bases). Trimming removed 5 bases from V and 4 bases from J, with 10 bases in between. This CDR3 comprises 13 residues. CDR1 is SGHTA and CDR2 is FQGNSA in the germline V gene. The chain's CDR3 is CASSEEGSDTQYF. CDR3 in DNA: TGTGCCAGCAGCGAGGAGGGGTCAGATACGCAGTATTTT. The full variable domain, rest sourced from reference TRBV7-2 and TRBJ2-3, is GAGVSQSPSNKVTEKGKDVELRCDPISGHTALYWYRQSLGQGLEFLIYFQGNSAPDKSGLPSDRFSAERTGGSVSTLTIQRTQQEDSAVYLCASSEEGSDTQYFGPGTRLTVL.

The V gene is TRBV2, the J gene TRBJ2-5, with no clear D. Trimming cost V 5 bases and J 5 bases, with 9 bases left between them. Germline lookup yields CDR1 SNHLY and CDR2 FYNNEI. The CDR3 totals 12 residues. The CDR3 loop is CASSFTWETQYF. The CDR3 DNA reads as TGTGCCAGCAGTTTCACTTGGGAGACCCAGTACTTC.

This chain links TRBV25-1 with TRBJ1-1; TRBD1 is a possible D gene (6 bases). CDR1 and CDR2 from the germline V gene are MGHDK and SYGVNS. V was shortened by 7 bases and J by 4 bases, with 10 bases between the two germline ends. This CDR3 spans 12 amino acids. The CDR3 nucleotides read TGTGCCAGCACTAAAGGGGGCACTGAAGCTTTCTTT. Translated, it gives CASTKGGTEAFF.

The sample holds a few counts of this clone. The rearrangement uses TRBV3-1 (or the pseudogene TRBV3-2) and TRBJ2-1; D is ambiguous. The CDR3 is 12 residues long. Germline-derived CDR1 and CDR2 are LGHDT and YNNKEL (reference sequence). Trimming cost V 2 bases and J 6 bases, with 5 bases left between them. In DNA, the CDR3 is TGTGCCAGCAGCCAACTAGTCAATGAGCAGTTCTTC. The encoded protein is CASSQLVNEQFF.

A single count supports this clone. The V call is TRBV20-1, the J call TRBJ2-2, with D unresolved. The CDR3 is 14 residues long. The V gene's germline CDR1 is DFQATT and CDR2 SNEGSKA (reference sequence). The V and J ends lost 3 bases and 0 bases respectively, with 8 bases between them. The CDR3 nucleotides read TGCAGTGCTAGTTCGTCTCCGAACACCGGGGAGCTGTTTTTT. It specifies CSASSSPNTGELFF.

CDR3 amino acids: CASSRGGGDQPQHF. The CDR3 DNA is TGTGCCAGCAGCCGAGGGGGGGGCGATCAGCCCCAGCATTTT. The rearrangement joins TRBV5-4 to TRBJ1-5; D possibly corresponds to TRBD1 (6 bases). This CDR3 has 14 amino acids. V shed 4 bases and J shed 5 bases, with 13 bases lying between them. The germline V gene encodes CDR1 SGHNT and CDR2 YYREEE (reference sequence).

The genes are TRBV18 and TRBJ2-2; D unclear. V gave up 1 base and J gave up 1 base, with 10 bases separating them. From germline, CDR1 is KGHSH and CDR2 LQKENI. The CDR3 is 16 residues long. The CDR3 is CASSPLSPRNTGELFF. Written as DNA, the CDR3 is TGTGCCAGCTCACCACTGTCGCCGCGGAACACCGGGGAGCTGTTTTTT.

This sequence joins TRBV5-6 and TRBJ2-7, with TRBD2 as a possible D gene (5 bases). V was shortened by 1 base and J by 4 bases, with 12 bases between the two germline ends. This CDR3 is 14 amino acids long. In germline, CDR1 is SGHDT, CDR2 YYEEEE. For the CDR3, the DNA is TGTGCCAGCAGCTTGATGAGGGCGCCTTACGAGCAGTACGTC. Translation: CASSLMRAPYEQYV.

This rearrangement joins TRBV10-2 to TRBJ1-1; D gene ambiguous. Trimming pared 6 bases from V and 1 base from J, leaving 6 bases between. CDR3 length: 12 amino acids. The germline V gene encodes CDR1 WSHSY and CDR2 SAAADI. The CDR3 DNA reads TGCGCCAGCAGGGCACCGAACACTGAAGCTTTCTTT. Translation: CASRAPNTEAFF.

This chain connects TRBV2 to TRBJ2-7; 8 bases fit TRBD1. CDR3 size: 13 residues. Germline V gene lookup returns CDR1 SNHLY and CDR2 FYNNEI. J was trimmed by 1 base and V by 9 bases; bases with no gene match: 5. The CDR3 reads CARGTGPSYEQYF. In DNA, the CDR3 is TGTGCCAGAGGGACAGGACCTTCCTACGAGCAGTACTTC.

This clone was counted only a few times. V usage is TRBV2 and J usage is TRBJ1-4; D might be TRBD1 (5 bases). Trimming shortened V by 7 bases and J by 0 bases, and 6 bases separated the two germline ends. The CDR3 totals 13 residues. Per germline, CDR1 SNHLY and CDR2 FYNNEI. In DNA form, the CDR3 reads TGTGCCAGCATACAGGCAACTAATGAAAAACTGTTTTTT. As protein: CASIQATNEKLFF.

The genes are TRBV5-1 and TRBJ1-2, with D unclear. Trimming removed 3 bases at V and 6 bases at J, with 9 bases between. The germline CDR1 and CDR2 sequences are SGHRS and YFSETQ. The CDR3 has 12 amino acids. CDR3 in amino acids: CASSSDTHGYTF. CDR3 DNA: TGCGCCAGCAGCTCCGACACCCATGGCTACACCTTC. The variable domain in full, completed from reference TRBV5-1 and TRBJ1-2, reads KAGVTQTPRYLIKTRGQQVTLSCSPISGHRSVSWYQQTPGQGLQFLFEYFSETQRNKGNFPGRFSGRQFSNSRSEMNVSTLELGDSALYLCASSSDTHGYTFGSGTRLTVV.

V and J are TRBV5-6 and TRBJ2-5; the D gene is possibly TRBD1 (5 bases). Germline CDR1 and CDR2: SGHDT and YYEEEE. The CDR3 consists of 14 residues. V dropped 6 bases and J dropped 0 bases, with 12 bases sitting between them. CDR3 loop: CASTSGYYQETQYF. The CDR3 DNA is TGTGCCAGCACCTCAGGGTATTACCAAGAGACCCAGTACTTC.

This clone was counted a few times. The chain employs TRBV7-2 and TRBJ2-7; D possibly corresponds to TRBD2 (5 bases). CDR1 and CDR2 from the germline V gene are SGHTA and FQGNSA. Trimming shortened V by 2 bases and J by 2 bases, and 7 bases separated the two germline ends. CDR3 length: 13 amino acids. The CDR3 here is CASSLRGAYEQYF. Here the CDR3 DNA reads TGTGCCAGCAGCTTACGGGGTGCCTACGAGCAGTACTTC.

The CDR3 is CASSFSGGTGGYTF. CDR3 nucleotide sequence: TGTGCCAGCAGCTTTTCAGGGGGCACGGGTGGCTACACCTTC. V usage is TRBV5-8 and J usage is TRBJ1-2; 8 positions agree with TRBD1. The CDR3 length is 14 residues. The junction had 7 bases not matched to a gene; V was cut back by 2 bases and J by 7 bases. The germline CDR1 and CDR2 sequences are SGHTS and YDEGEE.

The chain links TRBV18 to TRBJ1-1; maybe TRBD1 (6 bases). V lost 2 bases, J lost 0 bases, and 7 bases lay in between. This CDR3 spans 14 amino acids. CDR1 and CDR2 (germline): KGHSH, LQKENI. The CDR3 here is CASSPDRLNTEAFF. In DNA form, the CDR3 reads TGTGCCAGCTCACCAGACAGGCTGAACACTGAAGCTTTCTTT.

The genes are TRBV18 and TRBJ1-6; D unclear. CDR3 length equals 14 residues. V lost 3 bases and J 6 bases, leaving 9 bases between the germline ends. The germline gives CDR1 KGHSH, CDR2 LQKENI. The CDR3: CASSPGEGNSPLHF. CDR3 DNA: TGTGCCAGCTCACCGGGAGAAGGTAATTCACCCCTCCACTTT.

This clone appeared a single time. V usage is TRBV5-5 and J usage is TRBJ2-7, with D uncertain. The germline V and J ends were trimmed by 2 bases and 2 bases, with 8 bases remaining between them. The germline CDR1 and CDR2 sequences are SGHKS and YYEKEE (reference sequence). The CDR3 is made up of 13 amino acids. This CDR3 is CASSFAPPYEQYV. In DNA, the CDR3 is TGTGCCAGCAGCTTCGCGCCACCCTACGAGCAGTACGTC.

V is TRBV18 and J is TRBJ1-1; 9 bases are a match to TRBD1. The germline V gene has CDR1 KGHSH and CDR2 LQKENI. This CDR3 is built from 20 residues. V lost 2 bases to trimming and J lost 3 bases; unmatched junction nucleotides: 19. The CDR3 spells CASSPILGTGGTGPDTEAFF. The CDR3 bases are TGTGCCAGCTCACCAATATTAGGAACAGGCGGGACAGGGCCGGACACTGAAGCTTTCTTT.

CDR3 amino acids: CASSGSEGFQPQHF. CDR3 nucleotides: TGTGCCAGCAGCGGAAGCGAGGGCTTTCAGCCCCAGCATTTT. This chain links TRBV9 with TRBJ1-5; D call uncertain. The CDR3 consists of 14 residues. V lost 3 bases and J 6 bases, leaving 13 bases between the germline ends. In germline, CDR1 is SGDLS, CDR2 YYNGEE.

The rearrangement uses TRBV5-1 and TRBJ1-3; 11 bases fit TRBD1. The CDR3 runs to 17 residues. Unmatched junction bases numbered 8, after V lost 0 bases and J lost 6 bases. Germline V gene sequence: CDR1 SGHRS, CDR2 YFSETQ. The CDR3 DNA is TGCGCCAGCAGCTTGGGGGACAGGGGGTTCTATGAAAACACCATATATTTT. As protein: CASSLGDRGFYENTIYF.

The chain couples TRBV12-5 to TRBJ2-2; the match to TRBD1 covers 7 bases. Germline-derived CDR1 and CDR2 are LGHNT and FRNRAP. V was pared by 1 base and J by 2 bases, with 7 bases of the junction left unmatched. This CDR3 contains 17 residues. CDR3 amino acids: CASGLGGRDRNTGELFF. The CDR3 DNA sequence: TGTGCTAGTGGTTTGGGGGGACGGGACAGAAACACCGGGGAGCTGTTTTTT.

This chain joins TRBV7-9 and TRBJ2-3, with 8 bases that match TRBD2. With V trimmed by 2 bases and J by 0 bases, 4 bases remained unmatched. The V gene's germline CDR1 is SEHNR and CDR2 FQNEAQ (reference sequence). The CDR3 has 16 amino acids. CDR3 bases: TGTGCCAGCAGCTTAAAACGGGGGGGTAGCACAGATACGCAGTATTTT. Translation gives CASSLKRGGSTDTQYF.

The gene calls are TRBV28 and TRBJ2-7, with D maybe TRBD2 (5 bases). Per germline, CDR1 MDHEN and CDR2 SYDVKM. This CDR3 comprises 13 residues. Trimming cost V 3 bases and J 1 base, with 7 bases left between them. CDR3 in amino acids: CASSLDLSYEQYF. The CDR3 nucleotides read TGTGCCAGCAGTTTGGACTTGTCCTACGAGCAGTACTTC.

The CDR3 sequence is CASSPSGNTEAFF. The CDR3 coding sequence is TGTGCCAGCAGCCCCTCGGGGAACACTGAAGCTTTCTTT. J is TRBJ1-1 and V is TRBV7-8, with unresolved D. V lost 5 bases and J 1 base, leaving 8 bases between the germline ends. Germline CDR1 reads SGHVS; CDR2 reads FQNEAQ. CDR3 length: 13 amino acids.

The rearrangement links TRBV6-5 to TRBJ1-3, with 7 bases aligning to TRBD1. The V gene end was trimmed by 6 bases and the J gene end by 3 bases; junction bases not matched to a gene: 8. The CDR3 spans 15 residues. From germline, CDR1 is MNHEY and CDR2 SVGAGI. The CDR3 DNA reads as TGTGCCAGCAGCCGATCCACAGGGGTTGGAAACACCATATATTTT. Protein sequence: CASSRSTGVGNTIYF.

This clone came up once. This rearrangement joins TRBV12-3 or TRBV12-4 to TRBJ2-5, with D perhaps TRBD2 (5 bases). Between the trimmed V and J ends, which lost 7 bases and 4 bases, there was a span of 13 bases. The CDR3 totals 13 residues. CDR3 loop: CASTPPGVETQYF. DNA for the CDR3: TGTGCCAGCACTCCACCCGGGGTAGAGACCCAGTACTTC.

This chain links TRBV4-3 with TRBJ1-2; D gene unclear. The CDR3 is 14 residues long. The V end lost 3 bases, the J end lost 4 bases, and 12 bases lay between the germline ends. Germline V CDR1 and CDR2: LGHNA, YSLEER. For the CDR3, the DNA is TGCGCCAGCAGCCAGACATGGGCCGCCTATGGCTACACCTTC. Protein: CASSQTWAAYGYTF.

This clone was observed a handful of times. V and J are TRBV30 and TRBJ1-2; D is perhaps TRBD1 (6 bases). The length of the CDR3 is 13 residues. Germline loops: CDR1 GTSNPN, CDR2 SVGIG (reference sequence). V was shortened by 0 bases and J by 4 bases, with 9 bases between the two germline ends. CDR3 DNA: TGTGCCTGGAGTGTCGACAGGCTCTATGGCTACACCTTC. Translation gives CAWSVDRLYGYTF.

The chain joins TRBV7-8 to TRBJ1-3; 8 bases fit TRBD1. The V segment lost 3 bases and the J segment 3 bases; nucleotides outside the gene matches: 10. The CDR3 is made up of 17 amino acids. Germline assignment: CDR1 SGHVS and CDR2 FQNEAQ. CDR3 amino acids: CASSFDRGVLGGNTIYF. The DNA of the CDR3 is TGTGCCAGCAGCTTCGACAGGGGTGTCCTAGGTGGAAACACCATATATTTT.